This T cell receptor beta chain was recorded in a study of identical twins. Study-level findings and limits: For cord blood, abundant beta clonotypes had fewer insertions, unlike memory repertoires, which showed none. Modelling underestimated the level of out-of-frame TCR alpha sharing observed in monozygotic twins.

TCRdb called the 5' RACE reads again in MiXCR, with one record for every CDR3 protein. The sample includes 300,000 to 400,000 distinct CDR3 sequences, roughly an eighth of them seen just once. CDR3 length equals 18 residues. Per the germline V gene, CDR1 is MNHEY and CDR2 is SMNVEV (reference sequence). The J segment lost 4 bases and the V segment lost 6 bases, leaving 20 bases of the junction unmatched. Remarks on this clonotype: Its antigen is not identified.

Healthy Caucasians provided all donations. The same sample was also studied in work on yellow fever vaccine responses in identical twins.

V is TRBV27 and J is TRBJ2-5, with 7 positions matching TRBD2. This clonotype originated in a woman aged 18-29 years in good health. Sequences were obtained from CD8+ T cells sorted from blood. The CDR3 loop reads CASRPEPSGEGFRETQYF. CDR3 DNA: TGTGCCAGCAGGCCCGAACCTAGCGGAGAAGGGTTTAGAGAGACCCAGTACTTC.